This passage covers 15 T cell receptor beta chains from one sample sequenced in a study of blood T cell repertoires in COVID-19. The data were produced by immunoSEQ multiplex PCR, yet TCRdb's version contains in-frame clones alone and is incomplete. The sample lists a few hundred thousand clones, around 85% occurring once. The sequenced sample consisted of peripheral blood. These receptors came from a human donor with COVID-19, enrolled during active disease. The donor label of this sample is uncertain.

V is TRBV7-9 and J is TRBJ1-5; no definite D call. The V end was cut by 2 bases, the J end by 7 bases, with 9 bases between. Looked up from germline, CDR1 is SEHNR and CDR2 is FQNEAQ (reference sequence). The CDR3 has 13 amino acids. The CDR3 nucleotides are TGTGCCAGCAGCTTACGCGGCGGGCAGCCCCAGCATTTT. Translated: CASSLRGGQPQHF.

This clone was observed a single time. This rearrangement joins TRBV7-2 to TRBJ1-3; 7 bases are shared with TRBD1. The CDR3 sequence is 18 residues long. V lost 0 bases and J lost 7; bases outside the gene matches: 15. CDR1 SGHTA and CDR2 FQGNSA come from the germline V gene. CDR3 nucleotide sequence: TGTGCCAGCAGCTTAGCCCAGGGGGTAGGGGGCATTGGGAACACCATATATTTT. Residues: CASSLAQGVGGIGNTIYF.

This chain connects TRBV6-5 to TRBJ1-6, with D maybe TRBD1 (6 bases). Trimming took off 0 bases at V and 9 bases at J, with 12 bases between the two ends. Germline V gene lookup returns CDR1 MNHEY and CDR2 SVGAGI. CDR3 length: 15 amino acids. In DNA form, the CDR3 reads TGTGCCAGCAGTTACTCGCAGGGGCGAGGTTCACCCCTCCACTTT. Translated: CASSYSQGRGSPLHF.

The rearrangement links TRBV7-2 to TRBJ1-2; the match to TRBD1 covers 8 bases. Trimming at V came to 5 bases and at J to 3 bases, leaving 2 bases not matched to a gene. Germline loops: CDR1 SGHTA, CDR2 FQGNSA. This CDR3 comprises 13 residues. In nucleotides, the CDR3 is TGTGCCAGCAGCGCGACAGGGGACTATGGCTACACCTTC. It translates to CASSATGDYGYTF.

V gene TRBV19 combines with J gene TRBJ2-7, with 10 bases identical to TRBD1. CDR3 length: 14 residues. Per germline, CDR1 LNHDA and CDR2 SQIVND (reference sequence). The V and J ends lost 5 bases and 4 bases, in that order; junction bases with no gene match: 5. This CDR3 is CASSPGQGLYEQYF. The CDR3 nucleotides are TGTGCCAGTAGTCCGGGACAGGGGTTGTACGAGCAGTACTTC.

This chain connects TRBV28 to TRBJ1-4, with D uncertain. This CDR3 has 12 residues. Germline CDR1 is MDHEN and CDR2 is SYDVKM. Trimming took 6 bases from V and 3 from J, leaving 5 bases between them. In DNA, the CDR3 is TGTGCCAGCAGGGGCCCTAATGAAAAACTGTTTTTT. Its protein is CASRGPNEKLFF.

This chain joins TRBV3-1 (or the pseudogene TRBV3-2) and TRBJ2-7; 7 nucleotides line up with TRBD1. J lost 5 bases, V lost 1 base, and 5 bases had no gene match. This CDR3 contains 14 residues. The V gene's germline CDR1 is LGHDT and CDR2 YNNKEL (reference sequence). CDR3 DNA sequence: TGTGCCAGCAGCCAAGCACAGGGGAACCACGAGCAGTACTTC. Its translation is CASSQAQGNHEQYF.

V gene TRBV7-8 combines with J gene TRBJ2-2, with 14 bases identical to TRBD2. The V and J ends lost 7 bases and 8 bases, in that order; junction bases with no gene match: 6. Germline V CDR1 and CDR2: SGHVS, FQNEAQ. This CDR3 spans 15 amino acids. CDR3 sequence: CASTRLAGGMGELFF. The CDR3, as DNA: TGTGCCAGCACCCGACTAGCGGGAGGGATGGGGGAGCTGTTTTTT.

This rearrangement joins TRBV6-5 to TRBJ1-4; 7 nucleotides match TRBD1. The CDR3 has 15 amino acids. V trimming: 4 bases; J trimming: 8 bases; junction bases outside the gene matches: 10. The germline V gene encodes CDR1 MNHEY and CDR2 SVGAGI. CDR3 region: CASSFGTDLTEKLFF. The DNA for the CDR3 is TGTGCCAGCAGTTTTGGGACAGACCTTACGGAAAAACTGTTTTTT.

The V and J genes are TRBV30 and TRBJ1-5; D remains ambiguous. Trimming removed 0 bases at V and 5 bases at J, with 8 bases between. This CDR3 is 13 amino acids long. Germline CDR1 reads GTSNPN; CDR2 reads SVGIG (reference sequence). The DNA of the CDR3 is TGTGCCTGGAGTGTAAAGACTGATCAGCCCCAGCATTTT. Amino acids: CAWSVKTDQPQHF.

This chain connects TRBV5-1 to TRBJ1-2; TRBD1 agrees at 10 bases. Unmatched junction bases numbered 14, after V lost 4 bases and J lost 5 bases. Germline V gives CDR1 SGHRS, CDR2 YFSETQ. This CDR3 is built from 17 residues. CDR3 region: CASSTDPDRGYHYGYTF. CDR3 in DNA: TGCGCCAGCAGCACGGACCCGGACAGGGGGTATCATTATGGCTACACCTTC.

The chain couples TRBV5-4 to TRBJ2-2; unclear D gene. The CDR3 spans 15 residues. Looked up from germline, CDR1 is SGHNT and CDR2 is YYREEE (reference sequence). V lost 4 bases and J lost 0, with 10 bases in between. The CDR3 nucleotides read TGTGCCAGCAGCCCTCTTCTAGCGAACACCGGGGAGCTGTTTTTT. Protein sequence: CASSPLLANTGELFF. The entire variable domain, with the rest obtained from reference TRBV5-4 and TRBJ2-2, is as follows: ETGVTQSPTHLIKTRGQQVTLRCSSQSGHNTVSWYQQALGQGPQFIFQYYREEENGRGNFPPRFSGLQFPNYSSELNVNALELDDSALYLCASSPLLANTGELFFGEGSRLTVL.

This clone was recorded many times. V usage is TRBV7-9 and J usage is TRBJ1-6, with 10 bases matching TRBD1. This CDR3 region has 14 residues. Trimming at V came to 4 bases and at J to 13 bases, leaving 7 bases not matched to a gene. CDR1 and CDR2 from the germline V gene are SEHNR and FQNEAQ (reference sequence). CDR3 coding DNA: TGTGCCAGCAGCTGGGACAGGGGTAATTTCCCCCTCCACTTT. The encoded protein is CASSWDRGNFPLHF.

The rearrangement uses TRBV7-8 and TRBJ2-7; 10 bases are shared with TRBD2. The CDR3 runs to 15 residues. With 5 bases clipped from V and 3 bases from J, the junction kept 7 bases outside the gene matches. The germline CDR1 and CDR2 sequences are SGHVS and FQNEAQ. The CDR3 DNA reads TGTGCCAGCAGCCCCTCTAGCGGGAGTTTCTACGAGCAGTACTTC. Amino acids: CASSPSSGSFYEQYF.

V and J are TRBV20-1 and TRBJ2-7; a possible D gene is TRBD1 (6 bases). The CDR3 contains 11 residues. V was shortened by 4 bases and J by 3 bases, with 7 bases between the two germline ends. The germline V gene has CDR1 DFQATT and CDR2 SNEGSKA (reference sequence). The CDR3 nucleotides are TGCAGTGCTACAGGGGACTACGAGCAGTACTTC. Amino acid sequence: CSATGDYEQYF.